This TCR beta chain was recorded in a study of human T cells and chemical hapten exposure. Across the whole study: TCR yields per sample varied mostly from small pooled library volume differences.

The germline CDR1 and CDR2 sequences are SGHNT and YENEEA. The CDR3 extends over 19 amino acids. Trimming at V came to 5 bases and at J to 1 base, leaving 15 bases not matched to a gene. MiXCR was run by TCRdb on the RACE reads, yielding one entry per CDR3 protein. Of 80,000 to 100,000 distinct CDR3 sequences listed, roughly 10% were seen once; the top ten hold more than 2.5%. Time point in this sample: pre-sensitization, week 0. Treatment indicated: therapeutic diphenylcyclopropenone sensitization with weekly scalp DPC. Sequences were derived from whole blood, sampled in connection with sensitization to the hapten diphenylcyclopropenone (DPC). This TCR came from a woman in her sixties or seventies with alopecia areata. Some clones in this sample may be carry-over from other donors' samples. The rearrangement links TRBV11-3 to TRBJ2-7, with 12 bases aligning to TRBD2. As DNA, the CDR3 is TGTGCCAGCAGCGGCCGTGGGCTAGCGGGGGGGCAACCTTCCTACGAGCAGTACTTC. Amino acid sequence: CASSGRGLAGGQPSYEQYF.